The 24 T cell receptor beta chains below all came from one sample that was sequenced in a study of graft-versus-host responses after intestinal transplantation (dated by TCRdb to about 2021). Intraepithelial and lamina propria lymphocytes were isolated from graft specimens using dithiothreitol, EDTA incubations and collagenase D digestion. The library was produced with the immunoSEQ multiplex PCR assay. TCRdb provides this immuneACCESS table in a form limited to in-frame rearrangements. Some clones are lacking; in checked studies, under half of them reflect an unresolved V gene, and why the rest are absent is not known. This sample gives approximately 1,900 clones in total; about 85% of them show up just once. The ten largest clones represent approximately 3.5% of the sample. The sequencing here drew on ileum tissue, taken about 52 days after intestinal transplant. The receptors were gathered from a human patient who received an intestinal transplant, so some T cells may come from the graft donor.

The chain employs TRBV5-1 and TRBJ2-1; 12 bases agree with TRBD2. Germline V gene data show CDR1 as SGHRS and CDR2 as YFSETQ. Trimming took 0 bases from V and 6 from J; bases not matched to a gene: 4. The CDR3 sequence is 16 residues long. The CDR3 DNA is TGCGCCAGCAGCTTGGGAGCTAGCGGGGGGGGCAATGAGCAGTTCTTC. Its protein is CASSLGASGGGNEQFF.

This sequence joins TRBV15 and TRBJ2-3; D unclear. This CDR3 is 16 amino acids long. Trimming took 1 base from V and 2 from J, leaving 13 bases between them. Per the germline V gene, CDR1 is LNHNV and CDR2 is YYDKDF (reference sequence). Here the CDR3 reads CATSRARLTLTDTQYF. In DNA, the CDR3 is TGTGCCACCAGCAGAGCTCGCCTTACCCTCACAGATACGCAGTATTTT.

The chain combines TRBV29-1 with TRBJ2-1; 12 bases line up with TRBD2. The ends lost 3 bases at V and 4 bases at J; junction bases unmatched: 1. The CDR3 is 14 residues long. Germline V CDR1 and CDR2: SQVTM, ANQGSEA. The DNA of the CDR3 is TGCAGCGTTGATGGACTAGCGGGATACAATGAGCAGTTCTTC. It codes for CSVDGLAGYNEQFF.

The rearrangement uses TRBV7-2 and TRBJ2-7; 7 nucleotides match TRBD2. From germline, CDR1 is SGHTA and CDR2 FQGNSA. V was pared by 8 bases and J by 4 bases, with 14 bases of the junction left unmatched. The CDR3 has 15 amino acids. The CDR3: CASATSGALLYEQYF. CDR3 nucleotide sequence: TGTGCCAGCGCGACGAGCGGGGCCCTATTATACGAGCAGTACTTC. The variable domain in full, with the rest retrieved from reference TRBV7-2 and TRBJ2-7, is GAGVSQSPSNKVTEKGKDVELRCDPISGHTALYWYRQSLGQGLEFLIYFQGNSAPDKSGLPSDRFSAERTGGSVSTLTIQRTQQEDSAVYLCASATSGALLYEQYFGPGTRLTVT.

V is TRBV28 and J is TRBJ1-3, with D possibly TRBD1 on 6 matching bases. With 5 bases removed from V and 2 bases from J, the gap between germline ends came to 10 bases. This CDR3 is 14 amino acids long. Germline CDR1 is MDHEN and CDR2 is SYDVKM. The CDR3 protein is CASSIQGAGNTIYF. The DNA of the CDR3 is TGTGCCAGCAGTATACAGGGTGCTGGAAACACCATATATTTT.

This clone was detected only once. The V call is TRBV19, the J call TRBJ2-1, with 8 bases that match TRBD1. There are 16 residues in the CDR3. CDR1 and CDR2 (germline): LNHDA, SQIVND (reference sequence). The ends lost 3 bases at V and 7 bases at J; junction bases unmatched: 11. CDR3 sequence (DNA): TGTGCCAGTAGTATTGGTGTCGGGACAGGACTTAATGAGCAGTTCTTC. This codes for CASSIGVGTGLNEQFF.

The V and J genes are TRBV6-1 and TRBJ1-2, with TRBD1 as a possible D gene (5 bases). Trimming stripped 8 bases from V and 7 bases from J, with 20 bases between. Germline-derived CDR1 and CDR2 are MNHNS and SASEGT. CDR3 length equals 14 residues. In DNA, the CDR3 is TGTGCCAGCGCCTCGGGGGGGAAGGGTGTTGGCTACACCTTC. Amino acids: CASASGGKGVGYTF.

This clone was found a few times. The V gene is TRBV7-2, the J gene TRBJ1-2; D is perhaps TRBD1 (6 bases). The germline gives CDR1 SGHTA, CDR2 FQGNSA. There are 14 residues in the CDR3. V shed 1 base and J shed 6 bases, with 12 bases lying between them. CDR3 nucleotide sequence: TGTGCCAGCAGCTTAGACCAGGGGTCCCATGGCTACACCTTC. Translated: CASSLDQGSHGYTF.

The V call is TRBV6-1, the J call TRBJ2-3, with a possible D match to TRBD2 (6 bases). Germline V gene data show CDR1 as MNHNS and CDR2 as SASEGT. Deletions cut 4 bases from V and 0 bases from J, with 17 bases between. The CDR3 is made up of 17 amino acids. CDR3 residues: CASSAKTGTPSTDTQYF. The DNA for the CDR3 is TGTGCCAGCAGTGCGAAGACCGGGACTCCAAGCACAGATACGCAGTATTTT.

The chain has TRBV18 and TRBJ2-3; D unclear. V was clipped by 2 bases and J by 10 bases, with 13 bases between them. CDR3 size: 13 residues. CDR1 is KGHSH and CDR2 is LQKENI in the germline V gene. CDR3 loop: CASSPSDLSPQYF. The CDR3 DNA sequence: TGTGCCAGCTCACCATCCGACTTGTCGCCGCAGTATTTT.

For the CDR3, the DNA is TGTGCCAGCAGCTTAGTGGGATACTATGGCTACACCTTC. It codes for CASSLVGYYGYTF. J is TRBJ1-2 and V is TRBV7-9; D unclear. Trimming took off 1 base at V and 3 bases at J, with 6 bases between the two ends. CDR3 length: 13 residues. Germline V CDR1 and CDR2: SEHNR, FQNEAQ (reference sequence).

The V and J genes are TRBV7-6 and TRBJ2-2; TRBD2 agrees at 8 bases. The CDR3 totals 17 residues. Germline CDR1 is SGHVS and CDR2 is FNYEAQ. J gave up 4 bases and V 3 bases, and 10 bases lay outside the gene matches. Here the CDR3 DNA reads TGTGCCAGCAGCTTGATTATGGCGGGGGGTATCACCGGGGAGCTGTTTTTT. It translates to CASSLIMAGGITGELFF.

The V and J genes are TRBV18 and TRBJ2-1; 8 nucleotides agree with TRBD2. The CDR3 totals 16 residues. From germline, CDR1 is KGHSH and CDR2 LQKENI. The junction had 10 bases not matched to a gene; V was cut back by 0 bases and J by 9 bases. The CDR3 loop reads CASSPPGTSFGSEQFF. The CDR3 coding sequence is TGTGCCAGCTCACCACCCGGGACTAGTTTCGGGAGTGAGCAGTTCTTC.

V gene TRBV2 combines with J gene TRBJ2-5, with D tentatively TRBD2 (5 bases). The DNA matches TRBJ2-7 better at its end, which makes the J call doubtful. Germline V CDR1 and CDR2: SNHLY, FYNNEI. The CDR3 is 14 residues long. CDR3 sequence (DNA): TGTGCCAGCAGAGACGGGGTTACTATGAACGAGCAGTACTTC. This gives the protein CASRDGVTMNEQYF.

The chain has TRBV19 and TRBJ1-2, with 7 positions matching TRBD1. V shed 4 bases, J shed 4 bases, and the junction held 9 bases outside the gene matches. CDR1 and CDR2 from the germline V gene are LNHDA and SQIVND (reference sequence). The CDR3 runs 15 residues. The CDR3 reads CASSSDRDGVYGYTF. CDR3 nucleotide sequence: TGTGCCAGTAGTAGCGACAGGGACGGTGTCTATGGCTACACCTTC.

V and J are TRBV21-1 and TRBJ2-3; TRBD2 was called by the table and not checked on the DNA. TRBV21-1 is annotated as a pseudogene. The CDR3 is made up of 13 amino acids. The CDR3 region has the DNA TGTGCCAGCAGCAAAGAAGACTCAGATACGCAGTATTTT. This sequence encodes CASSKEDSDTQYF.

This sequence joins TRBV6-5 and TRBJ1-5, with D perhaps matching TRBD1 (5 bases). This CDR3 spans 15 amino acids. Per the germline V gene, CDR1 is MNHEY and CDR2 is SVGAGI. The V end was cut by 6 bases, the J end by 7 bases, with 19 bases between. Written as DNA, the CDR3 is TGTGCCAGCAGCGCCGACAGCGGTTCTAACCAGCCCCAGCATTTT. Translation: CASSADSGSNQPQHF.

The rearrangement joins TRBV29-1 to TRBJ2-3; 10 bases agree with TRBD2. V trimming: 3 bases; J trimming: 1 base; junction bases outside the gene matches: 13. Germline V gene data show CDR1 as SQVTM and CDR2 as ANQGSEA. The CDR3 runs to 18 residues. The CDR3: CSVESGLAGVPRTDTQYF. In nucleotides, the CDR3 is TGCAGCGTTGAGTCGGGGCTAGCGGGGGTTCCTCGCACAGATACGCAGTATTTT.

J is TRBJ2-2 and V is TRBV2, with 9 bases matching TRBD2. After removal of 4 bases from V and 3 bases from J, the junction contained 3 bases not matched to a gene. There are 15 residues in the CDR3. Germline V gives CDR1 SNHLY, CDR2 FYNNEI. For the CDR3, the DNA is TGTGCCAGCAGTGTTAGCGGGGGATACACCGGGGAGCTGTTTTTT. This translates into CASSVSGGYTGELFF.

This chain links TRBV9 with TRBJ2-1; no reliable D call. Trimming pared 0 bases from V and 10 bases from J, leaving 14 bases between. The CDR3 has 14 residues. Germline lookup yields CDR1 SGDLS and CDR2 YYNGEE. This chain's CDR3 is CASSVVVSGAEQFF. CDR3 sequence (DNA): TGTGCCAGCAGCGTAGTTGTCTCCGGCGCGGAGCAGTTCTTC.

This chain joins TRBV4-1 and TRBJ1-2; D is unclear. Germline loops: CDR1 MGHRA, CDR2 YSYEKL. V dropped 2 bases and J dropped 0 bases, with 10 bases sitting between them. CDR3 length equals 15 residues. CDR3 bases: TGCGCCAGCAGCCAACAGGTTCACGCTAACTATGGCTACACCTTC. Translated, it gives CASSQQVHANYGYTF.

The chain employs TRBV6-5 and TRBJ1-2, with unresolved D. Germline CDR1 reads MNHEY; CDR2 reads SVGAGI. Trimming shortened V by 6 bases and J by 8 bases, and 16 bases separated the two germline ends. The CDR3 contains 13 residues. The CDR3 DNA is TGTGCCAGCAGCGCCACACCCGCGGTCGGCTACACCTTC. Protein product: CASSATPAVGYTF.

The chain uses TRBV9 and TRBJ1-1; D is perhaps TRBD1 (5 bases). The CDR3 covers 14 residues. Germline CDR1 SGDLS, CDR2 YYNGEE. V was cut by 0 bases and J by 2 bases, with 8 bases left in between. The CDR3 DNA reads TGTGCCAGCAGCGTAGAGACAGACAACACTGAAGCTTTCTTT. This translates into CASSVETDNTEAFF.

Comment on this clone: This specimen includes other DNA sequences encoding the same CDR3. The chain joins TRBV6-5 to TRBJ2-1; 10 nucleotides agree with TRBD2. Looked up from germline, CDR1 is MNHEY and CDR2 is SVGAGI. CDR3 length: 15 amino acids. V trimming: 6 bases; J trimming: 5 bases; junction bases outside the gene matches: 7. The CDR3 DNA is TGTGCCAGCAGCTTAGCGGGGGGACCCAACAATGAGCAGTTCTTC. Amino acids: CASSLAGGPNNEQFF.